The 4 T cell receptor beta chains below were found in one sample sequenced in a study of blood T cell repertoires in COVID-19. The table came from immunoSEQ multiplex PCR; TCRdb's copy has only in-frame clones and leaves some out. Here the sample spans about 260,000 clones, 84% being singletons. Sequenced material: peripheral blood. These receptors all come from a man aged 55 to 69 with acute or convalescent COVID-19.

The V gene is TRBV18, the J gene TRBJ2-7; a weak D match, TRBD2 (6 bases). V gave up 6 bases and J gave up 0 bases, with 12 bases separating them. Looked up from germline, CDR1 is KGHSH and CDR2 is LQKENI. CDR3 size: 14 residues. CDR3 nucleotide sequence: TGTGCCAGCTCTGGCCCGGGGGTCTCCTACGAGCAGTACTTC. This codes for CASSGPGVSYEQYF.

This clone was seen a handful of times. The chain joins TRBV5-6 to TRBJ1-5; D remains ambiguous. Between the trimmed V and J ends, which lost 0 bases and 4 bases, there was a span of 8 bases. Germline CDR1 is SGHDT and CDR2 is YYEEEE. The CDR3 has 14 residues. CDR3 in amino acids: CASSLGQPNQPQHF. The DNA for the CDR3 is TGTGCCAGCAGCTTGGGACAACCAAATCAGCCCCAGCATTTT.

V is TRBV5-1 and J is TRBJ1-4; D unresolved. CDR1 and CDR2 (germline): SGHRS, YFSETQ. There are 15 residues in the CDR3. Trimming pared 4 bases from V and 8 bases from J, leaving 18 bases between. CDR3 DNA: TGCGCCAGCAGCCGTAACCCCCAGGCAGGAGAAAAACTGTTTTTT. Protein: CASSRNPQAGEKLFF. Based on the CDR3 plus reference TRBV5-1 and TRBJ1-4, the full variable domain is KAGVTQTPRYLIKTRGQQVTLSCSPISGHRSVSWYQQTPGQGLQFLFEYFSETQRNKGNFPGRFSGRQFSNSRSEMNVSTLELGDSALYLCASSRNPQAGEKLFFGSGTQLSVL.

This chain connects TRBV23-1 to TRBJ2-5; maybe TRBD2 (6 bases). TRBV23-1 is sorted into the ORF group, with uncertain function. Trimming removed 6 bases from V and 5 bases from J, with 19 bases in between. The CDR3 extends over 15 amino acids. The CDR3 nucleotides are TGCGCCAGCAGCCCGGGGGACGGGGTGGGCGAGACCCAGTACTTC. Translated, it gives CASSPGDGVGETQYF.